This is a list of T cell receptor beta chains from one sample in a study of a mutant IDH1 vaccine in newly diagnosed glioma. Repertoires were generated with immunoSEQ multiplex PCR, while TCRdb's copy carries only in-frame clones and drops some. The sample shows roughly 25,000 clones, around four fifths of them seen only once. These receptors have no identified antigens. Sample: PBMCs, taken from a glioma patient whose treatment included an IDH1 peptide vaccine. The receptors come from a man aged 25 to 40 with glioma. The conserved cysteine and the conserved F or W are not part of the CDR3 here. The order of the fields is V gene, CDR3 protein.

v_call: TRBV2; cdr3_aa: ASKGGVSYNEQF
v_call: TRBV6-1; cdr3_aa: ASSPLRRASYEQY
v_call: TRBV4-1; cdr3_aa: ASSQGLGSNTEAF
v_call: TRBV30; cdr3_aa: AWSVQGERGKY
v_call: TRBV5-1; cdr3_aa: ASSLGFRWDRGRYEQY
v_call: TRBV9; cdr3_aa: ASSAGTAGWYGYT
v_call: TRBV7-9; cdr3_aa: ASSLDRGGYT
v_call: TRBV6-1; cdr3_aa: ASSAYLAGEGYEQY
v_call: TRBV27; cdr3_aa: ASSFRGPQDGNYGYT
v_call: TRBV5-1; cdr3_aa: ASSLTPGTGADTQY
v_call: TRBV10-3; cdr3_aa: AISESPPGGDTGELF
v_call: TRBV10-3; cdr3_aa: AISETSGEYTGELF
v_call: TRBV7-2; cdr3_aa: ASSLVLAGTEAF
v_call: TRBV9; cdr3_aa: ASSEGGSGEKLF
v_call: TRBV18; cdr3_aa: ASSPLDRGSATNEKLF
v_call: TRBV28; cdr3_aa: ASSPIDRSFNTEAF
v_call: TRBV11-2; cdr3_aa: ASSLNAGNTEAF
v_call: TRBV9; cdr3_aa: ASSVGSNREQY
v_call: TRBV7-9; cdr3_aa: ASSLVQGAREKLF
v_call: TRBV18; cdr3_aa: ASSPGSVNTEAF
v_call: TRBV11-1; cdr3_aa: ASRQSYTEAF
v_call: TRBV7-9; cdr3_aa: ASSLVASGPLNEQF
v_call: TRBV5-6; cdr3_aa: ASSLGGAGYT
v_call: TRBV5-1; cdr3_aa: ASSLVETQY
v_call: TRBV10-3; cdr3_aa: AISGSTASWEQY
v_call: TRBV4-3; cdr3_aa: ASSRLLAGPSYNEQF
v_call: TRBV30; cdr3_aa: AWSPGLAVNEQF
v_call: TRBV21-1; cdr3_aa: ASSKGGNRGGNYEQY
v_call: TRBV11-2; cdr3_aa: ASSPSKGGMD
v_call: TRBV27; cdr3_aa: ASSLWEKGETQY
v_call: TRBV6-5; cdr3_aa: ASSYSIGSNQPQH
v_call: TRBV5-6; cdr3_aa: ASTGLFSGNTIY
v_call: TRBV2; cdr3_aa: ASTPSGQAYEQY
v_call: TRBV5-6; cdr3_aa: ASSPGRYYEQY
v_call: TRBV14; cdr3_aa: ASSQVRGGYEQY
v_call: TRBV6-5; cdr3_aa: ASRRGGPNEKLF
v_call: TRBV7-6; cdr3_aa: ASSLGVRGTFYEQY
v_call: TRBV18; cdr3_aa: ASSPSLAGENYEQY
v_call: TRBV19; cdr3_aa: ASSTRANTGELF
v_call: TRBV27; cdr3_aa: ASSPQTTGPNTEAF
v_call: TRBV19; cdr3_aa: ASSMGLEGYNEQF
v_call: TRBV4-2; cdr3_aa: ASSQEWARETQY
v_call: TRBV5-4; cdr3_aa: ASSTGLASYEQF
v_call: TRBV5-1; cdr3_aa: ASSPQAQSWQQY
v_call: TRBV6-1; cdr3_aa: ASSETVYRDADYGYT
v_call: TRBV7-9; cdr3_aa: ASSPTGYTQY
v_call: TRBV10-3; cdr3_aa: AANSDPYEQY
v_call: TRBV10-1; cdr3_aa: ASSELAGGPDTQY
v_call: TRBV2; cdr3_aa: ASIEGIDTQY
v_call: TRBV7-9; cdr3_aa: ASSHQSHLTDTQY
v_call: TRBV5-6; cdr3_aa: ASSSPPPAQRVYGYT
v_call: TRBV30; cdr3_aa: AWNGPNGGPFTSYEQY
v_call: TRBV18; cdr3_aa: ASHLPSRGSTEAF
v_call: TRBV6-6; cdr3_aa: ASTRTSGGTGELF
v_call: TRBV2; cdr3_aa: ATGGEGLDTQY